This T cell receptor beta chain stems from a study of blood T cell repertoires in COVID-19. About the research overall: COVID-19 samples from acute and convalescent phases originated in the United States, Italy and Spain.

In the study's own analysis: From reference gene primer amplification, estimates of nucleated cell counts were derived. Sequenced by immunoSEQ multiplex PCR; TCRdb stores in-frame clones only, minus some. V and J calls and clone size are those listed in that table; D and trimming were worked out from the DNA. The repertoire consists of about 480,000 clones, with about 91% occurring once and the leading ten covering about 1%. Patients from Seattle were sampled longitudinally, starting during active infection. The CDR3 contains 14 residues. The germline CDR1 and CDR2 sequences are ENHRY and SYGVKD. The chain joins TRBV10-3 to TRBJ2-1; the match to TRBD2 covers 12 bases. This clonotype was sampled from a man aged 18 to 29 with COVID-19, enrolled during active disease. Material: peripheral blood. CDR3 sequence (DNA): TGTGCGGCTGCGGCGCTAGCGGGAGGGCGTGAGCAGTTCTTC. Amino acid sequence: CAAAALAGGREQFF.